These T cell receptor beta chains were read from a single sample in a study of T cell changes during pregnancy in multiple sclerosis. Here immunoSEQ multiplex PCR was the method, and the copy in TCRdb shows in-frame clones only, minus some. The repertoire holds 80,000 to 100,000 clones, around nine tenths seen once, with over 0.6% in the top ten. This sample comprised peripheral blood, obtained in the second trimester of pregnancy. The receptors stem from a female donor in good health, enrolled as a control in a pregnancy study. The CDR3 runs from the conserved cysteine through the conserved F or W. D genes are given only for firm matches. Not every row has a clone size; where given, it reads once, few, many or a size class.

TRBV28	TRBJ2-7	TRBD1	13	once	TGTGCCAGCCTGACAGGGGTGACCTACGAGCAGTACTTC	CASLTGVTYEQYF
TRBV30	TRBJ1-5	NA	13	NA	TGTGCCTGGAGTGTACTCAACAATCAGCCCCAGCATTTT	CAWSVLNNQPQHF
TRBV10-2	TRBJ1-5	TRBD1	14	NA	TGCGCCAGCGCCCAGGACAGGGGATCTCAGCCCCAGCATTTT	CASAQDRGSQPQHF
TRBV18	TRBJ2-1	TRBD2	16	NA	TGTGCCAGCTCAACTTCGAGGAGCGGGGCATACAATGAGCAGTTCTTC	CASSTSRSGAYNEQFF
TRBV25-1	TRBJ2-1	TRBD2	16	NA	TGTGCCAGCAGTGACTCCAGCGGGGGGACTCACAATGAGCAGTTCTTC	CASSDSSGGTHNEQFF
TRBV6-6	TRBJ2-7	NA	13	NA	TGTGCCAGCAGTTACGAGTCCAGGGTCGAGCAGTACTTC	CASSYESRVEQYF
TRBV9	TRBJ1-3	NA	15	NA	TGTGCCAGCAGCCTCCGCGGGGACTCTGGAAACACCATATATTTT	CASSLRGDSGNTIYF
TRBV6-5	TRBJ1-2	NA	14	NA	TGTGCCAGCAGTTACATGGGGCAGACCTATGGCTACACCTTC	CASSYMGQTYGYTF
TRBV6-4	TRBJ1-5	NA	14	NA	TGTGCCAGCAGTCTACAGGGTGGGGATCAGCCCCAGCATTTT	CASSLQGGDQPQHF
TRBV27	TRBJ1-1	TRBD1	13	once	TGTGCCAGCAGTGTTACAGGGGTTACTGAAGCTTTCTTT	CASSVTGVTEAFF
TRBV15	TRBJ2-3	NA	15	NA	TGTGCCACCAGCGGCTCAGGGGATGGCACAGATACGCAGTATTTT	CATSGSGDGTDTQYF
TRBV19	TRBJ2-7	NA	15	NA	TGTGCCAGTAGTATAGGGAGCTCCCCTGGCTACGAGCAGTACTTC	CASSIGSSPGYEQYF
TRBV6-5	TRBJ1-2	NA	13	NA	TGTGCCAGCAGTGAGACAGGACTCTATGGCTACACCTTC	CASSETGLYGYTF
TRBV18	TRBJ1-5	TRBD1	15	NA	TGTGCCAGCTCACCTAAGACAGGGGGGGGTCAGCCCCAGCATTTT	CASSPKTGGGQPQHF
TRBV6-5	TRBJ1-1	TRBD1	16	NA	TGTGCCAGCAGTTACTCGACAGGGGGGGAAGTTGTCAGAGCTTTCTTT	CASSYSTGGEVVRAFF
TRBV7-2	TRBJ1-3	NA	15	NA	TGTGCCAGCAGCTTAGTACACGTCTCTGGAAACACCATATATTTT	CASSLVHVSGNTIYF
TRBV6-5	TRBJ2-1	TRBD2	13	NA	TGTGCCGTTGGTACTAGCGGCTACAATGAGCAGTTCTTC	CAVGTSGYNEQFF
TRBV27	TRBJ2-4	NA	14	NA	TGTGCCAGCAGTTTAATAGGAGTCAAAAACATTCAGTACTTC	CASSLIGVKNIQYF
TRBV11-3	TRBJ1-3	TRBD1	16	NA	TGTGCCAGCAGCGCCCGAGACAGGGCGTCTGGAAACACCATATATTTT	CASSARDRASGNTIYF
TRBV27	TRBJ2-5	NA	15	NA	TGTGCCAGCAGCTTACTGGGTAGCGCCGAAGAGACCCAGTACTTC	CASSLLGSAEETQYF
TRBV30	TRBJ1-2	TRBD1	15	NA	TGTGCCTGGAGTCTCAGGGACAGCGTAACCTATGGCTACACCTTC	CAWSLRDSVTYGYTF
TRBV5-4	TRBJ2-2	NA	18	NA	TGTGCCAGCAGCCGTAGACAGGGGACTAGCCACAACGGCCGGGAGCTGTTTTTT	CASSRRQGTSHNGRELFF
TRBV6-1	TRBJ1-4	TRBD1	15	NA	TGTGCCAGCAGTCCACAGGGGGTTAGCGGTGAAAAACTGTTTTTT	CASSPQGVSGEKLFF
TRBV2	TRBJ2-5	TRBD1	13	NA	TGTGCCAGCAGGGGGACAGGGGGAAGGACCCAGTACTTC	CASRGTGGRTQYF
TRBV6-1	TRBJ1-1	NA	14	NA	TGTGCCAGCAGACCCACGGAGGTAAACACTGAAGCTTTCTTT	CASRPTEVNTEAFF
TRBV10-3	TRBJ1-2	TRBD1	15	NA	TGTGCCATCAAGGGACAGGGCTACCCTAACTATGGCTACACCTTC	CAIKGQGYPNYGYTF
TRBV6-1	TRBJ1-1	TRBD1	13	NA	TGTGCCAGCGACGACAGGGGCTTCGGAGAAGCTTTCTTT	CASDDRGFGEAFF